One sample yielded the 21 T cell receptor beta chains listed below, sequenced in a study of blood T cell repertoires in COVID-19. Profiled with immunoSEQ multiplex PCR; TCRdb holds only in-frame clones, not every one. The sample lists 350,000 or so clones, around 87% seen once, with less than 11% in the top ten. The source material was peripheral blood. These receptors all come from a woman aged 30 to 39 with COVID-19, enrolled during active disease.

The rearrangement uses TRBV7-2 and TRBJ1-3; D is ambiguous. V gave up 3 bases and J gave up 11 bases, with 11 bases separating them. Germline values: CDR1 SGHTA, CDR2 FQGNSA. The CDR3 runs to 12 residues. The DNA of the CDR3 is TGTGCCAGCAGCTTGGCCCCTGAAGCCATATATTTT. This encodes CASSLAPEAIYF.

This clone was observed once. The chain joins TRBV30 to TRBJ2-2, with TRBD1 as a possible D gene (6 bases). Per the germline V gene, CDR1 is GTSNPN and CDR2 is SVGIG (reference sequence). The CDR3 runs 14 residues. Between the trimmed V and J ends, which lost 0 bases and 7 bases, there was a span of 12 bases. The CDR3 spells CAWSVNRVFGELFF. CDR3 coding DNA: TGTGCCTGGAGTGTAAACAGGGTGTTCGGGGAGCTGTTTTTT.

This rearrangement joins TRBV6-5 to TRBJ1-2, with D unresolved. The CDR3 is 14 residues long. The germline V and J ends were trimmed by 0 bases and 4 bases, with 9 bases remaining between them. Germline V gene lookup returns CDR1 MNHEY and CDR2 SVGAGI. CDR3 DNA sequence: TGTGCCAGCAGTTACTCGCCAGGCGTCTATGGCTACACCTTC. The encoded protein is CASSYSPGVYGYTF.

This rearrangement joins TRBV5-1 to TRBJ2-1; 10 positions match TRBD1. J was trimmed by 7 bases and V by 7 bases; bases with no gene match: 8. Per germline, CDR1 SGHRS and CDR2 YFSETQ. CDR3 size: 14 residues. CDR3 amino acids: CASEWGTGVNEQFF. CDR3 in DNA: TGCGCCAGCGAATGGGGGACAGGGGTTAATGAGCAGTTCTTC.

The chain couples TRBV9 to TRBJ1-2; TRBD1 matches 9 bases. Trimming at V came to 0 bases and at J to 5 bases, leaving 2 bases not matched to a gene. In germline, CDR1 is SGDLS, CDR2 YYNGEE. The CDR3 has 14 residues. The CDR3 is CASSVAGTGYGYTF. CDR3 nucleotides: TGTGCCAGCAGCGTAGCGGGGACAGGGTATGGCTACACCTTC.

The rearrangement links TRBV18 to TRBJ1-1, with TRBD1 as a possible D gene (5 bases). Germline CDR1 and CDR2: KGHSH and LQKENI. The CDR3 runs to 14 residues. Trimming removed 1 base at V and 5 bases at J, with 11 bases between. The CDR3 region has the DNA TGTGCCAGCTCACCACGTCAGGGCGGTACTGAAGCTTTCTTT. It encodes CASSPRQGGTEAFF.

The J gene is TRBJ1-1, the V gene TRBV19; TRBD1 matches at 7 bases. CDR1 and CDR2 (germline): LNHDA, SQIVND (reference sequence). The CDR3 sequence is 14 residues long. V gave up 6 bases and J gave up 0 bases; unmatched junction bases: 4. DNA for the CDR3: TGTGCCAGTAGCCTGGGACAGTTGAACACTGAAGCTTTCTTT. Translated, it gives CASSLGQLNTEAFF.

The CDR3 region is CASSTPGTGIYGYTF. The CDR3 nucleotides are TGTGCCAGCAGTACACCCGGGACAGGGATCTATGGCTACACCTTC. The chain uses TRBV2 and TRBJ1-2, with 9 bases fitting TRBD1. This CDR3 has 15 residues. The germline V gene has CDR1 SNHLY and CDR2 FYNNEI. Unmatched junction bases numbered 8, after V lost 5 bases and J lost 4 bases.

This clone has just one count. This chain links TRBV2 with TRBJ1-2; no reliable D call. Germline V gene sequence: CDR1 SNHLY, CDR2 FYNNEI. This CDR3 contains 14 residues. The V end was cut by 4 bases, the J end by 4 bases, with 13 bases between. For the CDR3, the DNA is TGTGCCAGCAGTGTGGGCAGCCCCTCCTATGGCTACACCTTC. Protein: CASSVGSPSYGYTF.

The CDR3 DNA is TGTGCCAGCAGCCTGACAGGGAAGAATAATTCACCCCTCCACTTT. It translates to CASSLTGKNNSPLHF. The chain joins TRBV7-3 to TRBJ1-6, with 7 nucleotides matching TRBD1. The J segment lost 5 bases and the V segment lost 5 bases, leaving 6 bases of the junction unmatched. CDR1 and CDR2 from the germline V gene are SGHTA and FQGTGA. CDR3 length: 15 amino acids.

CDR3 region: CASSQVTANYGYTF. The CDR3 coding sequence is TGCGCCAGCAGCCAAGTGACAGCTAACTATGGCTACACCTTC. The chain joins TRBV4-3 to TRBJ1-2; D is perhaps TRBD1 (5 bases). The germline V and J ends were trimmed by 1 base and 0 bases, with 6 bases remaining between them. Germline loops: CDR1 LGHNA, CDR2 YSLEER. The CDR3 consists of 14 residues.

V usage is TRBV7-3 and J usage is TRBJ2-3; D is perhaps TRBD2 (6 bases). CDR1 is SGHTA, CDR2 FQGTGA, per germline. The CDR3 covers 15 residues. V lost 5 bases, J lost 4 bases, and 16 bases lay in between. CDR3: CASSLGPGTSDTQYF. DNA of the CDR3: TGTGCCAGCAGCCTCGGTCCCGGGACTTCAGATACGCAGTATTTT.

The chain links TRBV28 to TRBJ2-1, with D hard to call. There are 15 residues in the CDR3. Germline loops: CDR1 MDHEN, CDR2 SYDVKM. Between the trimmed V and J ends, which lost 0 bases and 1 base, there was a span of 7 bases. The CDR3 region is CASSLWARSYNEQFF. The CDR3 bases are TGTGCCAGCAGTTTATGGGCACGTTCCTACAATGAGCAGTTCTTC.

The V and J genes are TRBV30 and TRBJ1-4; possible D gene TRBD1, 5 bases. From germline, CDR1 is GTSNPN and CDR2 SVGIG (reference sequence). V was trimmed by 3 bases and J by 2 bases, leaving 13 bases between them. This CDR3 is 15 amino acids long. The CDR3 region has the DNA TGTGCCTGGAGCCCCGGGGGGGGTACTAATGAAAAACTGTTTTTT. Its translation is CAWSPGGGTNEKLFF.

The count of this clone is one. The chain has TRBV3-1 (or the pseudogene TRBV3-2) and TRBJ2-1; TRBD2 matches 11 bases. This CDR3 is built from 17 residues. V dropped 3 bases and J dropped 4; count of bases not matched to a gene: 8. Germline lookup yields CDR1 LGHDT and CDR2 YNNKEL (reference sequence). The CDR3, as DNA: TGTGCCAGCAGCCACTATTCTAGCGGGAGGACATACAATGAGCAGTTCTTC. Translating it yields CASSHYSSGRTYNEQFF.

J is TRBJ2-7 and V is TRBV7-2; TRBD2 agrees at 11 bases. V lost 1 base to trimming and J lost 7 bases; unmatched junction nucleotides: 9. The CDR3 is made up of 16 amino acids. CDR1 and CDR2 from the germline V gene are SGHTA and FQGNSA. The CDR3 spells CASSLEASGGLEEQYF. CDR3 DNA sequence: TGTGCCAGCAGCTTAGAGGCTAGCGGGGGGTTAGAGGAGCAGTACTTC.

This clone was seen once. This chain uses TRBV7-8 with TRBJ2-7, with D unclear. The germline CDR1 and CDR2 sequences are SGHVS and FQNEAQ. The V end lost 1 base, the J end lost 0 bases, and 7 bases lay between the germline ends. The CDR3 has 14 residues. DNA of the CDR3: TGTGCCAGCAGCTTAGTAGTCGACTCCTACGAGCAGTACTTC. As protein: CASSLVVDSYEQYF.

This sequence joins TRBV19 and TRBJ1-5, with 8 bases aligning to TRBD1. The CDR3 is made up of 12 amino acids. J lost 6 bases, V lost 6 bases, and 1 base had no gene match. Germline CDR1 is LNHDA and CDR2 is SQIVND (reference sequence). Here the CDR3 reads CASRDRVQPQHF. In DNA form, the CDR3 reads TGTGCCAGTAGGGACAGGGTTCAGCCCCAGCATTTT.

V and J are TRBV30 and TRBJ1-1; D possibly corresponds to TRBD1 (6 bases). CDR1 GTSNPN and CDR2 SVGIG come from the germline V gene (reference sequence). The CDR3 extends over 14 amino acids. V was shortened by 3 bases and J by 1 base, with 12 bases between the two germline ends. Here the CDR3 DNA reads TGTGCCTGGAGGGCCTCGACAGGGAACACTGAAGCTTTCTTT. It yields the protein CAWRASTGNTEAFF.

This sequence joins TRBV7-3 and TRBJ2-2; weak D call: TRBD2 (6 bases). V was trimmed by 0 bases and J by 1 base, leaving 6 bases between them. CDR3 length equals 15 residues. CDR1 SGHTA and CDR2 FQGTGA come from the germline V gene. Here the CDR3 DNA reads TGTGCCAGCAGCTTAACAGCGGGGAACACCGGGGAGCTGTTTTTT. It is translated as CASSLTAGNTGELFF.

This chain uses TRBV2 with TRBJ2-3, with TRBD2 matching 8 bases. J gave up 3 bases and V 7 bases, and 6 bases lay outside the gene matches. This CDR3 is built from 14 residues. CDR1 is SNHLY, CDR2 FYNNEI, per germline. Here the CDR3 reads CASNPQRETDTQYF. CDR3 bases: TGTGCCAGCAATCCCCAGCGGGAGACAGATACGCAGTATTTT.